This T cell receptor beta chain is from a study of blood T cell repertoires in COVID-19. Trimming removed 1 base from V and 7 bases from J; junction bases left unmatched: 8. The CDR3 loop spans 17 amino acids. Per germline, CDR1 MNHEY and CDR2 SMNVEV (reference sequence). The assay was immunoSEQ multiplex PCR, and TCRdb's table has in-frame clones only and misses some. The sample holds fewer than 85,000 clones; approximately 80% are singletons and the top ten take over 5%. The receptor comes from a woman aged 55-70 years with acute or convalescent COVID-19. This chain connects TRBV27 to TRBJ1-6, with TRBD1 matching 9 bases. Sample: peripheral blood. Here the CDR3 reads CASSLLGQGRLNSPLHF. The CDR3 region has the DNA TGTGCCAGCAGTTTATTGGGACAGGGTAGGCTCAATTCACCCCTCCACTTT.